Included here is one T cell receptor (beta chain) sequence, with context. This sample is drawn from a study of tumor-infiltrating lymphocytes in oesophageal squamous cell carcinoma. The CDR3 is made up of 15 amino acids. CDR1 is MNHNS, CDR2 SASEGT, per germline. Trimming left V 5 bases short and J 7 bases short, with 20 bases between. Each CDR3 protein is one row after TCRdb ran MiXCR on the PCR reads. The table shows nearly 11,000 distinct CDR3 sequences, with approximately 52% occurring only once. J is TRBJ1-2 and V is TRBV6-1, with D tentatively TRBD1 (5 bases). The sequencing input was esophageal tumor tissue. This clonotype originated in a female donor with esophageal squamous cell carcinoma. DNA of the CDR3: TGTGCCAGCAGTCCCCGGGACCCTTCTGTTTCTGGCTACACCTTC. Amino acid sequence: CASSPRDPSVSGYTF.